This TCR beta chain was captured in a study of metastatic and nonmetastatic thyroid tumors. Patients underwent thyroid surgery, and none had received any treatment before it. Germline-derived CDR1 and CDR2 are MNHEY and SVGEGT. Trimming stripped 2 bases from V and 1 base from J, with 14 bases between. The CDR3 consists of 16 residues. In the authors' methods: The study took CDR3 differences across clinicopathological groups and made a distant-metastasis classifier for papillary thyroid cancer from them. TCRdb reanalyzed the PCR reads with MiXCR. For this entry, the V and J calls and clone size follow TCRdb and not the study's own pipeline. The sample has about 14,000 clones; around 3.6% are singletons.

Sequenced input: tumor tissue. The clonotype originates from a female donor with papillary thyroid cancer or a benign thyroid nodule (not recorded which). Some clones in this sample may be carry-over from other donors' samples. The J gene is TRBJ1-1, the V gene TRBV6-2 or TRBV6-3, with D hard to call. CDR3 DNA: TGTGCCAGCAGTTACGAGGTGGGCCAGAAGAACACTGAAGCTTTCTTT. Translated, it gives CASSYEVGQKNTEAFF.